The 29 T cell receptor beta chains in this list originate from one sample, sequenced in a study of identifying expanded T cells in peripheral blood. Profiling relied on immunoSEQ multiplex PCR, and the TCRdb table lists in-frame clones only, not all of them. The sample includes 80,000 or so clones, 84% of them seen just once. The sample was blood. Receptors were obtained from a person aged 18 to 69 in good health.

This chain links TRBV29-1 with TRBJ1-2, with TRBD1 matching over 9 bases. Germline lookup yields CDR1 SQVTM and CDR2 ANQGSEA. Trimming cost V 7 bases and J 6 bases; bases outside gene matches: 12. The CDR3 totals 14 residues. The CDR3 DNA reads as TGCAGCGCCGCTCCGACGACAGGGGGTAATGGCTACACCTTC. Translation gives CSAAPTTGGNGYTF.

About this clone: At one of its ends the junction is not consistent with the germline gene, which may arise from a read error. This chain joins TRBV7-7 and TRBJ2-2, with a possible D match to TRBD2 (5 bases). This CDR3 region has 17 residues. The V gene's germline CDR1 is SSHAT and CDR2 FNYEAQ (reference sequence). The CDR3 DNA reads as TGTGCTAGCAGCTTGGGTGTTGCTAGCTCGAACACCGGGGAGCTGTTTTTT. The encoded protein is CASSLGVASSNTGELFF.

V and J are TRBV19 and TRBJ1-4, with D perhaps TRBD1 (6 bases). Trimming stripped 3 bases from V and 7 bases from J, with 12 bases between. This CDR3 comprises 14 residues. Germline V gives CDR1 LNHDA, CDR2 SQIVND (reference sequence). DNA of the CDR3: TGTGCCAGTAGTATTCGGACAGCAGTTGAAAAACTGTTTTTT. Residues: CASSIRTAVEKLFF.

The chain joins TRBV7-3 to TRBJ1-5; D is perhaps TRBD1 (5 bases). The CDR3 contains 15 residues. V was clipped by 1 base and J by 9 bases, with 16 bases between them. In germline, CDR1 is SGHTA, CDR2 FQGTGA. The CDR3 DNA reads TGTGCCAGCAGCTTAAAAGGTTGGGGTGGGGGGCCCCAGCATTTT. Residues: CASSLKGWGGGPQHF.

The V gene is TRBV2, the J gene TRBJ2-7; TRBD1 agrees at 8 bases. V gave up 8 bases and J gave up 2 bases; unmatched junction bases: 5. The CDR3 runs to 13 residues. CDR1 and CDR2 (germline): SNHLY, FYNNEI. The DNA for the CDR3 is TGTGCCAGCTTTGGACAGGGTACCTACGAGCAGTACTTC. Translated: CASFGQGTYEQYF.

This chain uses TRBV27 with TRBJ2-7; D might be TRBD1 or TRBD2, each matching 6 bases. V shed 5 bases and J shed 4 bases, with 21 bases lying between them. The germline CDR1 and CDR2 sequences are MNHEY and SMNVEV (reference sequence). The CDR3 has 16 residues. CDR3 sequence reads: CASSPQLGGRGYEQYF. CDR3 bases: TGTGCCAGCAGTCCACAGCTAGGGGGGCGCGGATACGAGCAGTACTTC.

The rearrangement links TRBV5-4 to TRBJ2-6, with a tentative D call TRBD1 (6 bases). Germline V gives CDR1 SGHNT, CDR2 YYREEE (reference sequence). The ends were cut back, 4 bases at V and 2 bases at J, with 16 bases in the middle. This CDR3 is 17 amino acids long. The CDR3: CASSTSTGSAGANVLTF. The CDR3 DNA sequence: TGTGCCAGCAGCACTTCGACAGGATCGGCTGGGGCCAACGTCCTGACTTTC. The variable domain in full, completed from reference TRBV5-4 and TRBJ2-6, reads ETGVTQSPTHLIKTRGQQVTLRCSSQSGHNTVSWYQQALGQGPQFIFQYYREEENGRGNFPPRFSGLQFPNYSSELNVNALELDDSALYLCASSTSTGSAGANVLTFGAGSRLTVL.

This clone came up a few times. This rearrangement joins TRBV19 to TRBJ1-3; D is unclear. Germline V gene sequence: CDR1 LNHDA, CDR2 SQIVND (reference sequence). The CDR3 consists of 14 residues. The V gene lost 9 bases and the J gene lost 4 bases, with 16 bases spanning the gap. The CDR3 sequence: CASQRELVGNTIYF. CDR3 DNA sequence: TGTGCCAGCCAGAGAGAGCTCGTCGGAAACACCATATATTTT.

The chain links TRBV7-9 to TRBJ2-3; TRBD2 matches at 8 bases. Germline V lookup: CDR1 SEHNR, CDR2 FQNEAQ (reference sequence). The CDR3 has 17 residues. The V gene end was trimmed by 5 bases and the J gene end by 0 bases; junction bases not matched to a gene: 10. CDR3 DNA: TGTGCCAGCAGCCAAACACGACTAGCGCGAAGCACAGATACGCAGTATTTT. It translates to CASSQTRLARSTDTQYF.

As regards this clone: At one end the junction does not follow the germline gene, possibly because of a read error. The V and J genes are TRBV28 and TRBJ2-7; D ambiguous. This CDR3 is 15 amino acids long. In germline, CDR1 is MDHEN, CDR2 SYDVKM. The chain's CDR3 is CASSLLARPSHEQYF. The CDR3 DNA reads TGTGCCAGCAGTTTACTGGCCCGACCCTCCCACGAGCAGTACTTC. Looking up the rest from reference TRBV28 and TRBJ2-7 gives the full variable domain: DVKVTQSSRYLVKRTGEKVFLECVQDMDHENMFWYRQDPGLGLRLIYFSYDVKMKEKGDIPEGYSVSREKKERFSLILESASTNQTSMYLCASSLLARPSHEQYFGPGTRLTVT.

The J gene is TRBJ2-5, the V gene TRBV28; no firm D call. The V gene's germline CDR1 is MDHEN and CDR2 SYDVKM. Trimming removed 7 bases from V and 2 bases from J, with 8 bases in between. This CDR3 spans 12 amino acids. CDR3 sequence: CASTRNQETQYF. CDR3 coding DNA: TGTGCCAGCACGCGGAATCAAGAGACCCAGTACTTC.

This chain uses TRBV6-6 with TRBJ1-1; D unclear. The CDR3 contains 14 residues. Per the germline V gene, CDR1 is MNHNY and CDR2 is SVGAGI (reference sequence). With 0 bases removed from V and 1 base from J, the gap between germline ends came to 6 bases. The DNA for the CDR3 is TGTGCCAGCAGTTACTCGATGGGGAACACTGAAGCTTTCTTT. Its protein product is CASSYSMGNTEAFF.

As for this clone: At the DNA level, this CDR3 is encoded by other sequences in the same sample as well. V and J are TRBV18 and TRBJ2-7; 7 bases align to TRBD1. Germline CDR1 is KGHSH and CDR2 is LQKENI. The V gene end was trimmed by 3 bases and the J gene end by 0 bases; junction bases not matched to a gene: 2. This CDR3 is 14 amino acids long. Here the CDR3 reads CASSPTGDSYEQYF. CDR3 in DNA: TGTGCCAGCTCACCTACAGGGGACTCCTACGAGCAGTACTTC.

The genes are TRBV5-6 and TRBJ1-1; no clear D gene. Germline CDR1 is SGHDT and CDR2 is YYEEEE. The ends were cut back, 4 bases at V and 0 bases at J, with 7 bases in the middle. The CDR3 is made up of 13 amino acids. CDR3 sequence: CASSRPMNTEAFF. The CDR3 DNA reads TGTGCCAGCAGCAGGCCCATGAACACTGAAGCTTTCTTT.

The chain is built from TRBV5-8 and TRBJ1-5, with 10 bases fitting TRBD1. Per the germline V gene, CDR1 is SGHTS and CDR2 is YDEGEE. V dropped 0 bases and J dropped 5; count of bases not matched to a gene: 5. The CDR3 is 16 amino acids. CDR3 amino acids: CASSLDGTGVHQPQHF. The CDR3 bases are TGTGCCAGCAGCTTGGATGGGACAGGGGTGCATCAGCCCCAGCATTTT.

The chain couples TRBV6-5 to TRBJ2-5; 9 bases line up with TRBD1. The CDR3 length is 13 residues. V shed 4 bases and J 7 bases; nucleotides not matched to a gene: 4. Per the germline V gene, CDR1 is MNHEY and CDR2 is SVGAGI. CDR3 DNA: TGTGCCAGCAGTTTCAGGGACAGGGTGACCCAGTACTTC. This sequence encodes CASSFRDRVTQYF.

The V call is TRBV6-6, the J call TRBJ1-2; a weak D match, TRBD1 (5 bases). This CDR3 has 14 amino acids. In germline, CDR1 is MNHNY, CDR2 SVGAGI (reference sequence). Trimming removed 5 bases at V and 6 bases at J, with 16 bases between. As DNA, the CDR3 is TGTGCCAGCAGTGGTTCGAAGGCGGGGGATGGCTACACCTTC. This encodes CASSGSKAGDGYTF.

The V and J genes are TRBV30 and TRBJ2-1, with D tentatively TRBD2 (6 bases). V lost 0 bases and J 2 bases, leaving 8 bases between the germline ends. The CDR3 has 14 residues. Looked up from germline, CDR1 is GTSNPN and CDR2 is SVGIG (reference sequence). The DNA of the CDR3 is TGTGCCTGGAGTGTGGGGACTGCCTACAATGAGCAGTTCTTC. This sequence encodes CAWSVGTAYNEQFF. Supplemented by reference TRBV30 and TRBJ2-1, the full variable domain reads SQTIHQWPATLVQPVGSPLSLECTVEGTSNPNLYWYRQAAGRGLQLLFYSVGIGQISSEVPQNLSASRPQDRQFILSSKKLLLSDSGFYLCAWSVGTAYNEQFFGPGTRLTVL.

As concerns this clone: The junction departs from germline at one end; a sequencing error may be responsible. The V gene is TRBV7-7, the J gene TRBJ2-1; D is perhaps TRBD2 (5 bases). From germline, CDR1 is SSHAT and CDR2 FNYEAQ (reference sequence). This CDR3 has 13 amino acids. CDR3 nucleotides: TGTGCTAGCAGCTTAGACTACTACAATGAGCAGTTCTTC. This codes for CASSLDYYNEQFF.

The J gene is TRBJ2-3, the V gene TRBV5-4, with D maybe TRBD1 (5 bases). V lost 4 bases, J lost 5 bases, and 14 bases lay in between. Germline V lookup: CDR1 SGHNT, CDR2 YYREEE (reference sequence). The CDR3 is 14 residues long. The CDR3 nucleotides are TGTGCCAGCAGCCCGTTCAGGGCCGGAGATACGCAGTATTTT. Its protein product is CASSPFRAGDTQYF.

The chain joins TRBV25-1 to TRBJ2-3; a weak D match, TRBD1 (5 bases). Germline-derived CDR1 and CDR2 are MGHDK and SYGVNS. Between the trimmed V and J ends, which lost 6 bases and 10 bases, there was a span of 11 bases. This CDR3 contains 11 residues. CDR3 sequence: CASRGLDAQYF. The DNA of the CDR3 is TGTGCCAGCAGGGGGCTAGACGCGCAGTATTTT.

The chain couples TRBV28 to TRBJ1-2; TRBD1 agrees at 9 bases. V lost 5 bases to trimming and J lost 8 bases; unmatched junction nucleotides: 18. Germline V gene lookup returns CDR1 MDHEN and CDR2 SYDVKM. The CDR3 extends over 17 amino acids. The CDR3 loop is CASSLGALQGAGGGYTF. DNA for the CDR3: TGTGCCAGCAGTCTGGGGGCCTTACAGGGGGCCGGGGGCGGCTACACCTTC.

The J gene is TRBJ2-7, the V gene TRBV28; D not certain. The CDR3 consists of 16 residues. With 2 bases removed from V and 1 base from J, the gap between germline ends came to 15 bases. Germline loops: CDR1 MDHEN, CDR2 SYDVKM. The CDR3 sequence is CASSLGLGESSYEQYF. The CDR3 DNA reads as TGTGCCAGCAGTTTAGGGCTGGGCGAATCGTCCTACGAGCAGTACTTC.

The rearrangement links TRBV7-8 to TRBJ1-2; 7 bases match TRBD1. CDR3 length: 15 amino acids. CDR1 and CDR2 from the germline V gene are SGHVS and FQNEAQ. V shed 0 bases, J shed 3 bases, and the junction held 4 bases outside the gene matches. The CDR3, as DNA: TGTGCCAGCAGCTTAGCGACCAGGGGGGACTATGGCTACACCTTC. Encoded protein: CASSLATRGDYGYTF.

This clone was detected only once. The chain is built from TRBV9 and TRBJ2-5; D perhaps matches TRBD2 (6 bases). The germline CDR1 and CDR2 sequences are SGDLS and YYNGEE. The CDR3 runs to 15 residues. Trimming took 0 bases from V and 1 from J, leaving 10 bases between them. The CDR3 nucleotides are TGTGCCAGCAGCGTAGTGGGGACTCTCCAAGAGACCCAGTACTTC. This translates into CASSVVGTLQETQYF. Using reference TRBV9 and TRBJ2-5 for the parts outside the CDR3, the full variable domain is DSGVTQTPKHLITATGQRVTLRCSPRSGDLSVYWYQQSLDQGLQFLIQYYNGEERAKGNILERFSAQQFPDLHSELNLSSLELGDSALYFCASSVVGTLQETQYFGPGTRLLVL.

The genes are TRBV7-8 and TRBJ2-3; tentative D call: TRBD2 (5 bases). Trimming took 3 bases from V and 0 from J, leaving 13 bases between them. CDR1 and CDR2 (germline): SGHVS, FQNEAQ. CDR3 length equals 16 residues. As DNA, the CDR3 is TGTGCCAGCAGCTTCAACCCTAGCTATAGCACAGATACGCAGTATTTT. Translated: CASSFNPSYSTDTQYF.

This chain connects TRBV20-1 to TRBJ2-5; D remains unclear. From germline, CDR1 is DFQATT and CDR2 SNEGSKA (reference sequence). The CDR3 is made up of 11 amino acids. V shed 3 bases and J shed 4 bases, with 6 bases lying between them. DNA of the CDR3: TGCAGTGCTAGGGTAGGAGAGACCCAGTACTTC. It encodes CSARVGETQYF.

The chain uses TRBV2 and TRBJ1-5; D is undetermined. The CDR3 runs 14 residues. Trimming shortened V by 5 bases and J by 0 bases, and 8 bases separated the two germline ends. Germline loops: CDR1 SNHLY, CDR2 FYNNEI. CDR3 DNA sequence: TGTGCCAGCAGTTCAGCCTTTAGCAATCAGCCCCAGCATTTT. Translated: CASSSAFSNQPQHF.

This chain uses TRBV7-3 with TRBJ2-1; maybe TRBD1 (6 bases). The CDR3 is 15 amino acids. Germline V gives CDR1 SGHTA, CDR2 FQGTGA. The germline V and J ends were trimmed by 0 bases and 3 bases, with 9 bases remaining between them. As DNA, the CDR3 is TGTGCCAGCAGCTTAACAGGGGGTAGCTACAATGAGCAGTTCTTC. This encodes CASSLTGGSYNEQFF.